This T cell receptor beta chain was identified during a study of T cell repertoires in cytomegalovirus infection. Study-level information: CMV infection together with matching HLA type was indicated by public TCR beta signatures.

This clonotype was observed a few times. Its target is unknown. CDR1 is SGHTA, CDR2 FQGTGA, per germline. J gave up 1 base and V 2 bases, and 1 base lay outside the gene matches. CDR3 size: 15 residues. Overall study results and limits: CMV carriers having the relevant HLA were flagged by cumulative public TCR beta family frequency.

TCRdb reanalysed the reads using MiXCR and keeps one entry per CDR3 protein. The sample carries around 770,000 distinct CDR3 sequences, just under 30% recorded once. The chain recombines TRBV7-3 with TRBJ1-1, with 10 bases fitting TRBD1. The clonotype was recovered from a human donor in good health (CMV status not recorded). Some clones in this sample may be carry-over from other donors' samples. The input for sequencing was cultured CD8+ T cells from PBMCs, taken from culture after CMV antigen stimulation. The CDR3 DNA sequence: TGTGCCAGCAGCTTAGGACAGGGGGGGAACACTGAAGCTTTCTTT. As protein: CASSLGQGGNTEAFF.